This T cell receptor (beta chain) was recovered during a study of blood T cell repertoires in COVID-19. Across the study: PBMCs, B-cell-depleted T cells, or T cells provided the cDNA or gDNA that made up the material.

Produced via immunoSEQ multiplex PCR; TCRdb's table is partial and in-frame only. The sample shows hundreds of thousands of clones, 88% of them seen only once. This TCR was recovered from a woman between 45 and 60 years old who had recovered from COVID-19. The sequencing sample was made of PBMCs or T cells enriched from blood (not recorded which).

The CDR3 protein is CASSLGSGRFYNEQFF. In nucleotides, the CDR3 is TGTGCCAGCAGCTTAGGCAGCGGGAGGTTCTACAATGAGCAGTTCTTC. The rearrangement joins TRBV13 to TRBJ2-1; 9 nucleotides line up with TRBD2. Germline-derived CDR1 and CDR2 are PRHDT and FYEKMQ (reference sequence). The CDR3 has 16 amino acids. V shed 0 bases and J 3 bases; nucleotides not matched to a gene: 3.